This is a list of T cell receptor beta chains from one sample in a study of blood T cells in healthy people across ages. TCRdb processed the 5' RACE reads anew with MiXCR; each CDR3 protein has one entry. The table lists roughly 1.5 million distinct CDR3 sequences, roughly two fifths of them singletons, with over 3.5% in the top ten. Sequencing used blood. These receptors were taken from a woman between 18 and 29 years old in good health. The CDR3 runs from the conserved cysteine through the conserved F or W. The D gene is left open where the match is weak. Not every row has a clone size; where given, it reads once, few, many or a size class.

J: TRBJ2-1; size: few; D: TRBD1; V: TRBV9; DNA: TGTGCCAGCAGCCCTTCGGGGACAGGGAATGAGCAGTTCTTC; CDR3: CASSPSGTGNEQFF
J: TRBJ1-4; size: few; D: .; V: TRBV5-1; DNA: TGCGCCAGCAGCTCAGCGGGGATTAATGAAAAACTGTTTTTT; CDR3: CASSSAGINEKLFF
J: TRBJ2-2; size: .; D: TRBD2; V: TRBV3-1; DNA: TGTGCCAGCAGCCAAGTCGGCGGGAGGGCCACCACCGGGGAGCTGTTTTTT; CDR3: CASSQVGGRATTGELFF
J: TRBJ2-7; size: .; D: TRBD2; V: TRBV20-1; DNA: TGCAGCGCTAGAGCCCCGGGGGGAATTCACTACGAGCAGTACTTC; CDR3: CSARAPGGIHYEQYF
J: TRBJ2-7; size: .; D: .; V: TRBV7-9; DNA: TGTGCCAGCAGCTTAGGGACAGAACCTCCCTACGAGCAGTACTTC; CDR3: CASSLGTEPPYEQYF
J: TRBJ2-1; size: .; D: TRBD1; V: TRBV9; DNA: TGTGCCGGCAGTCGGACAGGGGGCGGGAATGAGCAGTTCTTC; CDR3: CAGSRTGGGNEQFF
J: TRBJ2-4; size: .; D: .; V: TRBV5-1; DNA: TGCGCCAGCAGATTGTGGGGACGGAGGGAGCAGTACTTC; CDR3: CASRLWGRREQYF
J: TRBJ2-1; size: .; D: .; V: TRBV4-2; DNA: TGTGCCAGCAGCCACCGGGACTTCTCCTACAATGAGCAGTTCTTC; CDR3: CASSHRDFSYNEQFF
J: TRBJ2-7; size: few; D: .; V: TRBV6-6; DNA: TGTGCCAGCAGTTACGGTCGGACCAGAAACGAGCAGTACTTC; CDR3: CASSYGRTRNEQYF
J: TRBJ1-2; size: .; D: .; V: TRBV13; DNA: TGTGCCAGCAGCCGCTTGTCCGGCTACACCTTC; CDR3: CASSRLSGYTF
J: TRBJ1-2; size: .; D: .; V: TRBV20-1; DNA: TGCAGTGCTAAGCAATCAGGGATCACTAACTATGGCTACACCTTC; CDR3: CSAKQSGITNYGYTF
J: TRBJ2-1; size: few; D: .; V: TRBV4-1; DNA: TGCGCCAGCAGCCCAAACCCCTTCAGGGACACCAGCTCCTACAATGAGCAGTTCTTC; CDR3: CASSPNPFRDTSSYNEQFF
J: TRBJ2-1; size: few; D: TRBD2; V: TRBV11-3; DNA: TGTGCCAGCAGCTTGACTAGCGGGTACAGCTCCTACAATGAGCAGTTCTTC; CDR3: CASSLTSGYSSYNEQFF
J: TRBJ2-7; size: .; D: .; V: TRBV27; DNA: TGTGCCAGCAGTTCCGGAGGGGACGGGTTCAGCGAGCAGTACTTC; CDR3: CASSSGGDGFSEQYF
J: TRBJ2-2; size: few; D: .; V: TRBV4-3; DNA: TGCGCCAGCAGCCCACTCGCGGCGGGATTGGGCACCGGGGAGCTGTTTTTT; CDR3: CASSPLAAGLGTGELFF
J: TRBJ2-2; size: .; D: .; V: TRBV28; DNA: TGTGCCAGCCAGACACTCTCGAACACCGGGGAGCTGTTTTTT; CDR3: CASQTLSNTGELFF
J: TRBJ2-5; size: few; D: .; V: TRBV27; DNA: TGTGCCAGCAGTTTATCTTTATACAATGAGCAGTACTTC; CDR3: CASSLSLYNEQYF
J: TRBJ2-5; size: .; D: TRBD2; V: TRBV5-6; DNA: TGTGCCAGCAGCTTGACCAGAGGGCTAGCGGGGGAGGAGACCCAGTACTTC; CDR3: CASSLTRGLAGEETQYF
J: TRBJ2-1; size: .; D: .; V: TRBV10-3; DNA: TGTGCCATCAGTGGGGGCTATGAGCAGTTCTTC; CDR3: CAISGGYEQFF
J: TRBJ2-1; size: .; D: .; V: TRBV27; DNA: TGTGCCAGCAGTTTGACCCGGGGGGAGCAGTTCTTC; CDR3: CASSLTRGEQFF
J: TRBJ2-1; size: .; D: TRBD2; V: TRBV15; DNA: TGTGCCACCAACATTCTAGCGGGGACGTACAATGAGCAGTTCTTC; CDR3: CATNILAGTYNEQFF
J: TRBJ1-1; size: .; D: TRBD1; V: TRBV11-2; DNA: TGTGCCAGCAGCTTGTGGGACAGCCGGAACACTGAAGCTTTCTTT; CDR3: CASSLWDSRNTEAFF
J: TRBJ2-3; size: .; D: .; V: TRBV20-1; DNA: TGCAGTGCCCTGACCACACTCACCGGGGATACGCAGTATTTT; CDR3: CSALTTLTGDTQYF
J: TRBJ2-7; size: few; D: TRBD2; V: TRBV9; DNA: TGTGCCAGCAGCCCACAGGCTAGCGGGCCCTACGAGCAGTACTTC; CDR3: CASSPQASGPYEQYF
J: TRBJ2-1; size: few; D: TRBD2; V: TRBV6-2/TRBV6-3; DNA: TGTGCCAGCAGTTATGTAGCGGGGTACAATGAGCAGTTCTTC; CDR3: CASSYVAGYNEQFF
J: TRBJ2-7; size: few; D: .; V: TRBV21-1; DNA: TGTGCCAGCAGCACTCCGGGACATAAAGGTTACGAGCAGTACTTC; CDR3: CASSTPGHKGYEQYF
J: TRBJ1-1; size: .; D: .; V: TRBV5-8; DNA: TGTGCCTGCAGCTTGGTTGTCAGGGGCTACACTGAAGCTTTCTTT; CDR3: CACSLVVRGYTEAFF
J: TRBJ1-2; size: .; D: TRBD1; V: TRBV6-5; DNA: TGTGCCAGCAGTTACGACAGGGCCCCCTATGGCTACACCTTC; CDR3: CASSYDRAPYGYTF
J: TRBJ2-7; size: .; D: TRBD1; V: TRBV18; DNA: TGTGCCAGCTCATCCACGGGACAGACCTACGAGCAGTACTTC; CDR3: CASSSTGQTYEQYF
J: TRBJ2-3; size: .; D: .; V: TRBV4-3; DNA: TGCGCCAGCAGCCAAGTCGCGGACAGATACTTATTGGATACGCAGTATTTT; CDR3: CASSQVADRYLLDTQYF
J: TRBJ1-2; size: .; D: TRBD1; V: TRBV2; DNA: TGTGCCAGCAGTGAGATGAGGACAGGCTATGGCTACACCTTC; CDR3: CASSEMRTGYGYTF
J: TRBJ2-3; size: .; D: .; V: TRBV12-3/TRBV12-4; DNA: TGTGCCAGCAGCAGGCTGACCACAGATACGCAGTATTTT; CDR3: CASSRLTTDTQYF